The present T cell receptor (beta chain) was sequenced within a study of T cells in Graves' hyperthyroidism and ophthalmopathy. CDR1 is MNHEY and CDR2 is SVGEGT in the germline V gene. Trimming took off 5 bases at V and 3 bases at J, with 14 bases between the two ends. The length of the CDR3 is 14 residues. Template material for amplifying TCR beta CDR3 regions consisted of RNA transcripts. The study used the HTBI primer set for a first-round RT-PCR of the TCR CDR3. TCRdb called the multiplex PCR reads again in MiXCR, with one record for every CDR3 protein. The profile shows 300,000 to 350,000 distinct CDR3 sequences, about 21% of them singletons. Whole-study findings and limits: Expanded thyroid clonotypes (above 0.001) were mostly also found in blood.

For Graves' hyperthyroidism to be stable, ophthalmopathy could not progress within 18 months. Those patients with uncontrolled infection, other autoimmune disease, pregnancy or lactation were excluded. As for this clonotype: What it binds is unknown.

The chain combines TRBV6-2 or TRBV6-3 with TRBJ2-7; a possible D gene is TRBD2 (6 bases). The sequenced material came from blood. The clonotype originates from a woman in her fifties or sixties with Graves' hyperthyroidism. The CDR3 sequence: CASSLNRGSYEQYF. CDR3 DNA sequence: TGTGCCAGCAGTCTCAACCGGGGGAGCTACGAGCAGTACTTC.